These 9 T cell receptor beta chains came from one sample sequenced in a study of T-cell reconstitution after alpha-beta-depleted transplantation in children. The TCRbeta library incorporated unique molecular identifiers. Using its own MiXCR run on the PCR reads, TCRdb lists one record per CDR3 protein. The sample shows 450,000 to 550,000 distinct CDR3 sequences, over 10% of them seen only once. This sample comprised PBMCs, mostly from graft donor cells, obtained 180 days after TCRalphabeta/CD19-depleted stem cell transplant. The receptors derive from a female patient between 2 and 15 years old who had a stem cell transplant for aplastic anemia, so the T cells may come from the graft donor.

Concerning this clonotype itself: Compared with germline, one end of the junction differs, possibly owing to a read error. The J gene is TRBJ1-6, the V gene TRBV14; the D is unclear. Per germline, CDR1 SGHDN and CDR2 FVKESK. The CDR3 extends over 11 amino acids. CDR3 nucleotides: TGTGCCACGGCCCCGGGCGGCGACTTCAACTTT. Its translation is CATAPGGDFNF.

This clonotype was observed a handful of times. The chain links TRBV29-1 to TRBJ2-7, with 9 bases matching TRBD1. Germline lookup yields CDR1 SQVTM and CDR2 ANQGSEA. Trimming took 1 base from V and 2 from J; bases not matched to a gene: 6. This CDR3 spans 15 amino acids. This CDR3 is CSVEVRDRAPYEQYF. The CDR3 DNA reads as TGCAGCGTTGAAGTCCGGGACAGGGCTCCCTACGAGCAGTACTTC.

The chain combines TRBV6-5 with TRBJ2-2, with 7 bases lining up with TRBD1. V was clipped by 4 bases and J by 6 bases; unmatched bases: 8. This CDR3 spans 15 amino acids. Per germline, CDR1 MNHEY and CDR2 SVGAGI. The CDR3 sequence: CASSSPTGRAGELFF. The CDR3 DNA is TGTGCCAGCAGTTCTCCGACAGGGCGGGCCGGGGAGCTGTTTTTT.

V usage is TRBV19 and J usage is TRBJ2-5; no reliable D call. Germline lookup yields CDR1 LNHDA and CDR2 SQIVND (reference sequence). Trimming cost V 2 bases and J 0 bases, with 4 bases left between them. This CDR3 is built from 13 residues. CDR3 region: CASSIKHQETQYF. The CDR3 DNA sequence: TGTGCCAGTAGTATAAAACACCAAGAGACCCAGTACTTC.

V usage is TRBV7-3 and J usage is TRBJ2-1; 10 bases fit TRBD2. Germline values: CDR1 SGHTA, CDR2 FQGTGA. This CDR3 has 15 residues. V lost 5 bases, J lost 6 bases, and 7 bases stayed unmatched. The CDR3 region is CASSLLAGAANEQFF. The CDR3 DNA reads as TGTGCCAGCAGCCTCCTAGCGGGAGCGGCCAATGAGCAGTTCTTC.

The gene calls are TRBV7-2 and TRBJ2-1; no clear D. CDR3 length: 14 amino acids. Trimming took 2 bases from V and 0 from J, leaving 5 bases between them. Germline CDR1 SGHTA, CDR2 FQGNSA. The CDR3 protein is CASSLPYSYNEQFF. The CDR3 DNA follows: TGTGCCAGCAGCTTACCCTACTCCTACAATGAGCAGTTCTTC.

The table lists this clonotype with a few counts. The V gene is TRBV6-1, the J gene TRBJ1-1, with a weak D call TRBD1 (6 bases). There are 14 residues in the CDR3. Germline V gene sequence: CDR1 MNHNS, CDR2 SASEGT. Deletions cut 6 bases from V and 5 bases from J, with 16 bases between. The CDR3: CASSPTGSETEAFF. As DNA, the CDR3 is TGTGCCAGCAGCCCCACAGGGAGCGAAACTGAAGCTTTCTTT.

This clonotype was observed at least ten times. The chain is built from TRBV27 and TRBJ2-5; D unresolved. The CDR3 is made up of 17 amino acids. Germline V CDR1 and CDR2: MNHEY, SMNVEV (reference sequence). V was cut by 2 bases and J by 4 bases, with 20 bases left in between. The CDR3 reads CASSLAPSVGSGETQYF. The CDR3 region has the DNA TGTGCCAGCAGTTTAGCCCCCTCGGTCGGGTCTGGAGAGACCCAGTACTTC.

This clonotype was picked up a small number of times. This rearrangement joins TRBV7-6 to TRBJ1-1; tentative D call: TRBD1 (6 bases). V shed 4 bases and J shed 0 bases, with 21 bases lying between them. CDR1 is SGHVS and CDR2 is FNYEAQ in the germline V gene. This CDR3 region has 18 residues. The CDR3 spells CASSYGPPYRAMNTEAFF. CDR3 DNA: TGTGCCAGCAGCTATGGACCCCCTTACAGGGCCATGAACACTGAAGCTTTCTTT.